Below, 27 T cell receptor beta chains from the same sample are listed, as sequenced in a study of response to subunit inactivated influenza vaccine. TCRdb re-derived calls from the RT-PCR reads in MiXCR, one entry per CDR3 protein. The sample has 860,000 or so distinct CDR3 sequences, about 20% seen once. Sequencing used PBMCs from blood, obtained about 5 days after vaccination. The receptors were gathered from a man over 45 who received an inactivated influenza vaccine.

The rearrangement joins TRBV11-1 to TRBJ2-1, with 8 bases matching TRBD1. This CDR3 is 19 amino acids long. The V segment lost 0 bases and the J segment 0 bases; nucleotides outside the gene matches: 10. Germline V lookup: CDR1 SGHAT, CDR2 FQDESV (reference sequence). The CDR3 reads CASSLARTTGVNSYNEQFF. CDR3 coding DNA: TGTGCCAGCAGCTTAGCGAGGACGACAGGGGTTAACTCCTACAATGAGCAGTTCTTC.

This clonotype was seen only a few times. This chain uses TRBV7-8 with TRBJ2-7; 7 bases fit TRBD1. CDR1 SGHVS and CDR2 FQNEAQ come from the germline V gene. Trimming removed 1 base from V and 2 bases from J; junction bases left unmatched: 5. The CDR3 sequence is 15 residues long. DNA of the CDR3: TGTGCCAGCAGCTTAGGAGGGGGACAGCCCTACGAGCAGTACTTC. As protein: CASSLGGGQPYEQYF.

This clonotype was observed a handful of times. The chain employs TRBV20-1 and TRBJ2-3; 12 bases fit TRBD2. In germline, CDR1 is DFQATT, CDR2 SNEGSKA (reference sequence). CDR3 length equals 16 residues. Trimming removed 6 bases from V and 4 bases from J; junction bases left unmatched: 11. The CDR3 DNA follows: TGCAGTGCCCGCGGGACTAGCGGGCCACTCGCAGATACGCAGTATTTT. The encoded protein is CSARGTSGPLADTQYF.

This clonotype has a handful of counts. The chain recombines TRBV6-5 with TRBJ2-7; D is undetermined. V was pared by 0 bases and J by 5 bases, with 8 bases between. Germline V gene lookup returns CDR1 MNHEY and CDR2 SVGAGI. The length of the CDR3 is 13 residues. The CDR3 DNA sequence: TGTGCCAGCAGTTACTCGGTCATTCACGAGCAGTACTTC. It yields the protein CASSYSVIHEQYF.

The chain has TRBV15 and TRBJ1-2, with a weak D call TRBD1 (5 bases). The CDR3 runs 14 residues. Germline CDR1 LNHNV, CDR2 YYDKDF (reference sequence). Deletions cut 0 bases from V and 2 bases from J, with 7 bases between. CDR3 loop: CATSRDRANYGYTF. The CDR3 DNA reads TGTGCCACCAGCAGAGACAGGGCCAACTATGGCTACACCTTC.

This clonotype was recorded at least ten times. The rearrangement joins TRBV5-5 to TRBJ1-5; no firm D call. CDR1 and CDR2 from the germline V gene are SGHKS and YYEKEE (reference sequence). CDR3 length: 15 residues. V gave up 1 base and J gave up 1 base, with 9 bases separating them. The CDR3 nucleotides read TGTGCCAGCAGCTTGTCCATAAACAGCAATCAGCCCCAGCATTTT. Translated: CASSLSINSNQPQHF.

This clonotype was seen a few times. J is TRBJ2-3 and V is TRBV6-5; 10 bases line up with TRBD2. V trimming: 0 bases; J trimming: 1 base; junction bases outside the gene matches: 4. This CDR3 contains 17 residues. The germline CDR1 and CDR2 sequences are MNHEY and SVGAGI. CDR3 sequence: CASSYSFLAGGTDTQYF. CDR3 DNA sequence: TGTGCCAGCAGTTACTCGTTTCTAGCGGGGGGCACAGATACGCAGTATTTT.

This clonotype appeared a few times. V usage is TRBV28 and J usage is TRBJ2-7; maybe TRBD2 (5 bases). Germline lookup yields CDR1 MDHEN and CDR2 SYDVKM. The V end was cut by 2 bases, the J end by 5 bases, with 7 bases between. The CDR3 covers 12 residues. CDR3 amino acids: CASSLPGNEQYF. DNA of the CDR3: TGTGCCAGCAGTTTACCCGGGAACGAGCAGTACTTC.

This clonotype turned up a few times. The chain links TRBV5-1 to TRBJ2-2, with 7 positions matching TRBD1. V dropped 4 bases and J dropped 7; count of bases not matched to a gene: 7. This CDR3 region has 14 residues. Germline V gene data show CDR1 as SGHRS and CDR2 as YFSETQ. The CDR3 loop reads CASSPGTVGGELFF. The CDR3 coding sequence is TGCGCCAGCAGCCCCGGGACAGTTGGCGGGGAGCTGTTTTTT.

There are many counts of this clonotype. The V gene is TRBV20-1, the J gene TRBJ1-1; D is perhaps TRBD1 (5 bases). CDR1 and CDR2 from the germline V gene are DFQATT and SNEGSKA (reference sequence). V lost 6 bases, J lost 5 bases, and 22 bases lay in between. The CDR3 totals 15 residues. This chain's CDR3 is CSASRRWSAGTEAFF. CDR3 nucleotide sequence: TGCAGTGCGAGTCGACGATGGTCAGCAGGGACTGAAGCTTTCTTT.

Only a few counts were recorded for this clonotype. This chain connects TRBV12-3 or TRBV12-4 to TRBJ1-5, with D unresolved. V was trimmed by 3 bases and J by 6 bases, leaving 9 bases between them. This CDR3 has 13 residues. The CDR3 sequence: CASSLVGIQPQHF. DNA for the CDR3: TGTGCCAGCAGTTTGGTAGGCATTCAGCCCCAGCATTTT.

This clonotype was seen many times. The V gene is TRBV6-1, the J gene TRBJ2-2; D gene uncertain. The ends were cut back, 6 bases at V and 6 bases at J, with 11 bases in the middle. This CDR3 has 13 amino acids. CDR1 is MNHNS and CDR2 is SASEGT in the germline V gene. Written as DNA, the CDR3 is TGTGCCAGCAGCCCTAGATGGGCCGGGGAGCTGTTTTTT. Its protein product is CASSPRWAGELFF.

This clonotype showed up just a few times. The V call is TRBV27, the J call TRBJ2-1, with TRBD2 matching 16 bases. CDR1 is MNHEY and CDR2 is SMNVEV in the germline V gene (reference sequence). V trimming: 5 bases; J trimming: 0 bases; junction bases outside the gene matches: 7. This CDR3 comprises 19 residues. In DNA form, the CDR3 reads TGTGCCAGCAGTAGGGGACTAGCGGGAGGGCGGAGCTCCTACAATGAGCAGTTCTTC. It encodes CASSRGLAGGRSSYNEQFF.

This clonotype has more than one count but fewer than ten. This rearrangement joins TRBV6-2 or TRBV6-3 to TRBJ2-1; a weak D match, TRBD1 (7 bases). From germline, CDR1 is MNHEY and CDR2 SVGEGT. V dropped 6 bases and J dropped 4 bases, with 16 bases sitting between them. There are 15 residues in the CDR3. The DNA of the CDR3 is TGTGCCAGCAGCTCCAGGGGGGAGAGATACAATGAGCAGTTCTTC. It yields the protein CASSSRGERYNEQFF.

This clonotype was seen only a few times. This chain's CDR3 is CASSEWAFNEKLFF. The CDR3 coding sequence is TGTGCCAGCAGTGAATGGGCGTTTAATGAAAAACTGTTTTTT. This chain joins TRBV6-1 and TRBJ1-4, with no clear D. Germline V CDR1 and CDR2: MNHNS, SASEGT. The CDR3 runs 14 residues. Trimming removed 2 bases from V and 4 bases from J, with 8 bases in between.

This clonotype was seen many times. This chain links TRBV7-2 with TRBJ2-1, with D possibly being TRBD2 (5 bases). This CDR3 region has 13 residues. In germline, CDR1 is SGHTA, CDR2 FQGNSA. V was clipped by 2 bases and J by 12 bases, with 14 bases between them. This CDR3 reads CASSLPVAPSQFF. CDR3 sequence (DNA): TGTGCCAGCAGCTTACCCGTAGCGCCCTCGCAGTTCTTC. The variable domain in full, with the rest retrieved from reference TRBV7-2 and TRBJ2-1, is GAGVSQSPSNKVTEKGKDVELRCDPISGHTALYWYRQSLGQGLEFLIYFQGNSAPDKSGLPSDRFSAERTGGSVSTLTIQRTQQEDSAVYLCASSLPVAPSQFFGPGTRLTVL.

This clonotype has only a few counts. The gene calls are TRBV20-1 and TRBJ1-6, with D perhaps matching TRBD1 (5 bases). This CDR3 comprises 15 residues. V lost 0 bases to trimming and J lost 7 bases, with 13 bases between them. Germline loops: CDR1 DFQATT, CDR2 SNEGSKA (reference sequence). The CDR3 nucleotides read TGCAGTGCTAGAGATAGAGGGACCCAAAATTCACCCCTCCACTTT. Its protein product is CSARDRGTQNSPLHF.

The chain employs TRBV12-3 or TRBV12-4 and TRBJ1-1; TRBD1 matches 7 bases. V dropped 8 bases and J dropped 6; count of bases not matched to a gene: 6. CDR3 length: 12 residues. CDR3 amino acids: CASGRGWAEAFF. In DNA form, the CDR3 reads TGTGCCAGCGGCAGGGGGTGGGCTGAAGCTTTCTTT.

This chain joins TRBV6-2 or TRBV6-3 and TRBJ2-7; D is ambiguous. The V and J ends lost 3 bases and 6 bases respectively, with 6 bases between them. This CDR3 is built from 11 residues. Germline CDR1 reads MNHEY; CDR2 reads SVGEGT. CDR3 in DNA: TGTGCCAGCAGTTATGGTCCCGAGCAGTACTTC. Protein: CASSYGPEQYF.

The chain recombines TRBV29-1 with TRBJ2-1, with 8 nucleotides matching TRBD1. This CDR3 has 12 residues. Germline trimming cut 3 bases from V and 6 bases from J; bases unmatched to any gene: 1. Looked up from germline, CDR1 is SQVTM and CDR2 is ANQGSEA. The CDR3 coding sequence is TGCAGCGTTGACGGACAGGGCAATGAGCAGTTCTTC. Translated, it gives CSVDGQGNEQFF.

This chain uses TRBV4-3 with TRBJ2-7, with D maybe TRBD1 (5 bases). The V end lost 0 bases, the J end lost 6 bases, and 15 bases lay between the germline ends. Germline lookup yields CDR1 LGHNA and CDR2 YSLEER. The CDR3 extends over 15 amino acids. The CDR3 DNA sequence: TGCGCCAGCAGCCAAGATGGGCAGGGAAGTAGCGAGCAGTACTTC. Amino acids: CASSQDGQGSSEQYF.

The J gene is TRBJ2-1, the V gene TRBV25-1, with 9 bases lining up with TRBD1. The V gene end was trimmed by 7 bases and the J gene end by 3 bases; junction bases not matched to a gene: 7. The V gene's germline CDR1 is MGHDK and CDR2 SYGVNS. This CDR3 region has 15 residues. The CDR3 sequence: CASITTGGFYNEQFF. The CDR3 region has the DNA TGTGCCAGCATCACGACAGGGGGGTTCTACAATGAGCAGTTCTTC.

The rearrangement uses TRBV23-1 and TRBJ2-5; 14 nucleotides line up with TRBD2. TRBV23-1 is assigned to the ORF class and has an uncertain function. With V trimmed by 2 bases and J by 5 bases, 7 bases remained unmatched. This CDR3 is built from 17 residues. This CDR3 reads CASSQRVGTSGGETQYF. CDR3 DNA sequence: TGCGCCAGCAGTCAAAGGGTCGGGACTAGCGGGGGTGAGACCCAGTACTTC.

The chain carries TRBV6-5 and TRBJ1-5; 8 nucleotides agree with TRBD1. The V gene end was trimmed by 2 bases and the J gene end by 6 bases; junction bases not matched to a gene: 3. Germline V gene data show CDR1 as MNHEY and CDR2 as SVGAGI. The CDR3 has 14 amino acids. In DNA, the CDR3 is TGTGCCAGCAGTTACAACAGGGGGGTTCAGCCCCAGCATTTT. Translation: CASSYNRGVQPQHF.

The chain employs TRBV24-1 and TRBJ2-3; 7 positions agree with TRBD2. The CDR3 is made up of 14 amino acids. Germline CDR1 reads KGHDR; CDR2 reads SFDVKD. Losses at the gene ends were 6 bases for V and 0 bases for J; bases not matched to a gene: 2. The CDR3 DNA reads TGTGCCACCAGTAGCGGGGAAAGCACAGATACGCAGTATTTT. Its protein is CATSSGESTDTQYF.

The chain joins TRBV24-1 to TRBJ2-1, with TRBD2 matching 10 bases. Germline V CDR1 and CDR2: KGHDR, SFDVKD. V lost 9 bases, J lost 5 bases, and 9 bases stayed unmatched. This CDR3 is 15 amino acids long. The CDR3 loop reads CATGRTSGRNNEQFF. As DNA, the CDR3 is TGTGCCACCGGGAGGACTAGCGGCCGGAACAATGAGCAGTTCTTC.

The chain is built from TRBV9 and TRBJ2-3; 9 bases are a match to TRBD2. J was trimmed by 3 bases and V by 0 bases; bases with no gene match: 5. The CDR3 length is 16 residues. Germline V gene sequence: CDR1 SGDLS, CDR2 YYNGEE. CDR3 region: CASSVGVSGSTDTQYF. In nucleotides, the CDR3 is TGTGCCAGCAGCGTAGGTGTTAGCGGGAGTACAGATACGCAGTATTTT.